These 28 T cell receptor beta chains were sequenced from one sample in a study of T-cell memory formation after mild COVID-19 (dated by TCRdb to 2020 to 2023). Libraries came from 5' RACE. The sequencing machine was an Illumina NovaSeq 6000. TCRdb redid the processing of the public reads, applying fastp at Q25 and MiXCR, and retained in-frame beta chains. Rows matching on CDR3 protein sequence are summarized as one entry with the most common DNA and genes. Across this sample there are around 250,000 distinct CDR3 sequences, with approximately 9% seen only once. 22% of the sample comes from the top ten. Sequencing was done on a sample of PBMCs or a T cell subset sorted from them (not recorded which). Source of these receptors: a young man who had mild COVID-19 (a few samples of this study predate the infection). The sample titles of this study are shuffled in the database, so cell type and time point are left out; the donor was told from shared clones.

The sample holds many counts of this clonotype. The chain recombines TRBV18 with TRBJ2-3, with D possibly TRBD1 on 6 matching bases. V was pared by 3 bases and J by 7 bases, with 14 bases between. From germline, CDR1 is KGHSH and CDR2 LQKENI. The CDR3 loop spans 14 amino acids. The chain's CDR3 is CASSPRQGLNTQYF. The CDR3 DNA is TGTGCCAGCTCACCCCGGCAGGGGTTGAATACGCAGTATTTT.

This clonotype was observed at least ten times. The chain recombines TRBV19 with TRBJ1-5; no definite D call. Per germline, CDR1 LNHDA and CDR2 SQIVND (reference sequence). The CDR3 is 13 amino acids. Trimming took 5 bases from V and 7 from J, leaving 12 bases between them. The CDR3 sequence is CASSDGVRQPQHF. CDR3 bases: TGTGCCAGTAGTGACGGGGTGAGACAGCCCCAGCATTTT.

This clonotype was seen ten or more times. The chain employs TRBV9 and TRBJ2-3; D is possibly TRBD2 (5 bases). Between the trimmed V and J ends, which lost 2 bases and 4 bases, there was a span of 14 bases. The germline gives CDR1 SGDLS, CDR2 YYNGEE. This CDR3 comprises 15 residues. In nucleotides, the CDR3 is TGTGCCAGCAGCGTCAGAGGGCCTCGATCAGATACGCAGTATTTT. Protein: CASSVRGPRSDTQYF.

The V gene is TRBV20-1, the J gene TRBJ2-3, with 8 bases identical to TRBD1. Germline V gene data show CDR1 as DFQATT and CDR2 as SNEGSKA (reference sequence). This CDR3 has 14 residues. V was pared by 5 bases and J by 1 base, with 5 bases of the junction left unmatched. In DNA form, the CDR3 reads TGCAGTGCTCCTGCAGGGGGCGGCACAGATACGCAGTATTTT. Protein sequence: CSAPAGGGTDTQYF.

This sequence joins TRBV7-2 and TRBJ1-6, with D hard to call. The V gene lost 1 base and the J gene lost 9 bases, with 7 bases spanning the gap. Germline V CDR1 and CDR2: SGHTA, FQGNSA. This CDR3 region has 13 residues. The CDR3 DNA is TGTGCCAGCAGCTTAGAGACAAGTTCACCCCTCCACTTT. As protein: CASSLETSSPLHF.

V gene TRBV6-6 combines with J gene TRBJ1-6, with D hard to call. The CDR3 runs 14 residues. The V end was cut by 2 bases, the J end by 7 bases, with 9 bases between. Germline V gene lookup returns CDR1 MNHNY and CDR2 SVGAGI (reference sequence). CDR3 in DNA: TGTGCCAGCAGTTACAGAGGGTTAAATTCACCCCTCCACTTT. Protein product: CASSYRGLNSPLHF.

The genes are TRBV7-9 and TRBJ2-7; 7 bases map to TRBD1. After removal of 5 bases from V and 2 bases from J, the junction contained 6 bases not matched to a gene. Germline CDR1 SEHNR, CDR2 FQNEAQ (reference sequence). The CDR3 is 14 residues long. This CDR3 reads CASSPGQTPYEQYV. As DNA, the CDR3 is TGTGCCAGCAGCCCGGGACAGACTCCCTACGAGCAGTACGTC.

This clonotype was observed a few times. This sequence joins TRBV4-1 and TRBJ2-6; D possibly corresponds to TRBD2 (7 bases). The germline V gene encodes CDR1 MGHRA and CDR2 YSYEKL. V lost 1 base and J 4 bases, leaving 20 bases between the germline ends. This CDR3 has 19 amino acids. CDR3 nucleotides: TGCGCCAGCAGCCAAGTGGGGTCCAGGGGAGGGAAGGGGGCCAACGTCCTGACTTTC. It is translated as CASSQVGSRGGKGANVLTF.

This clonotype has at least ten counts. The chain links TRBV20-1 to TRBJ2-5; 11 bases match TRBD2. The J segment lost 1 base and the V segment lost 2 bases, leaving 3 bases of the junction unmatched. The germline V gene encodes CDR1 DFQATT and CDR2 SNEGSKA (reference sequence). CDR3 length: 15 amino acids. CDR3 sequence (DNA): TGCAGTGCTAGACTAGCGGGGGGCCCCCAAGAGACCCAGTACTTC. It encodes CSARLAGGPQETQYF.

V is TRBV20-1 and J is TRBJ2-7, with D hard to call. This CDR3 comprises 13 residues. The V gene lost 0 bases and the J gene lost 2 bases, with 8 bases spanning the gap. Germline CDR1 and CDR2: DFQATT and SNEGSKA (reference sequence). CDR3 DNA: TGCAGTGCTAGAGATACTGACACCTACGAGCAGTACTTC. Translating it yields CSARDTDTYEQYF.

This clonotype turned up a few times. The V call is TRBV24-1, the J call TRBJ2-1; D is perhaps TRBD2 (6 bases). Per germline, CDR1 KGHDR and CDR2 SFDVKD. Trimming removed 3 bases at V and 10 bases at J, with 18 bases between. The CDR3 has 15 amino acids. The CDR3 is CATSDASGRGYEQFF. DNA of the CDR3: TGTGCCACCAGTGATGCCTCCGGTCGGGGGTACGAGCAGTTCTTC.

This clonotype was observed at least ten times. J is TRBJ2-4 and V is TRBV12-3 or TRBV12-4, with 8 nucleotides matching TRBD1. Germline trimming cut 2 bases from V and 0 bases from J; bases unmatched to any gene: 9. This CDR3 has 18 amino acids. The CDR3 region is CASSLWDRSNLAKNIQYF. The CDR3 DNA reads as TGTGCCAGCAGTTTATGGGACAGGTCGAACTTAGCCAAAAACATTCAGTACTTC.

This clonotype was recorded a few times. The chain is built from TRBV7-2 and TRBJ2-1; tentatively, D is TRBD1 or TRBD2 (5 bases each). There are 15 residues in the CDR3. V lost 6 bases and J 6 bases, leaving 18 bases between the germline ends. CDR1 SGHTA and CDR2 FQGNSA come from the germline V gene. In nucleotides, the CDR3 is TGTGCCAGCAGTTCCCAGAGGGGTACGGGCAATGAGCAGTTCTTC. Amino acids: CASSSQRGTGNEQFF.

This clonotype was recorded at least ten times. This sequence joins TRBV7-2 and TRBJ2-3; D is unclear. V was shortened by 4 bases and J by 1 base, with 6 bases between the two germline ends. The germline V gene has CDR1 SGHTA and CDR2 FQGNSA. The CDR3 consists of 13 residues. CDR3 in amino acids: CASSSFGTDTQYF. DNA of the CDR3: TGTGCCAGCAGCTCGTTCGGCACAGATACGCAGTATTTT.

This clonotype came up a few times. The chain couples TRBV20-1 to TRBJ1-1, with D possibly TRBD1 on 5 matching bases. Between the trimmed V and J ends, which lost 5 bases and 8 bases, there was a span of 15 bases. The CDR3 contains 12 residues. Germline CDR1 DFQATT, CDR2 SNEGSKA (reference sequence). The CDR3 sequence: CSASTGLEEAFF. The DNA of the CDR3 is TGCAGTGCTTCAACAGGCCTCGAGGAAGCTTTCTTT.

This clonotype was detected ten times or more. The chain combines TRBV5-1 with TRBJ2-7; a weak D match, TRBD2 (6 bases). V lost 0 bases and J 2 bases, leaving 9 bases between the germline ends. In germline, CDR1 is SGHRS, CDR2 YFSETQ. The CDR3 is 14 amino acids. CDR3 DNA sequence: TGCGCCAGCAGCTTGGGATGGGGGGCCTACGAGCAGTACTTC. It codes for CASSLGWGAYEQYF.

This clonotype turned up a few times. This sequence joins TRBV11-2 and TRBJ2-5; 13 bases are a match to TRBD2. CDR1 SGHAT and CDR2 FQNNGV come from the germline V gene. V was clipped by 3 bases and J by 1 base; unmatched bases: 5. The length of the CDR3 is 17 residues. The CDR3 sequence is CASSLGGLAGSQETQYF. In DNA, the CDR3 is TGTGCCAGCAGCTTGGGGGGACTAGCGGGGTCCCAAGAGACCCAGTACTTC.

The CDR3, as DNA: TGTGCCAGCTACGGGAACGGAGGTTCGTGGGTC. Protein: CASYGNGGSWV. The gene calls are TRBV28 and TRBJ2-7; D is perhaps TRBD2 (5 bases). The CDR3 is made up of 11 amino acids. Germline assignment: CDR1 MDHEN and CDR2 SYDVKM.

The rearrangement links TRBV6-5 to TRBJ2-7; 7 bases align to TRBD1. Germline trimming cut 5 bases from V and 2 bases from J; bases unmatched to any gene: 12. The CDR3 spans 16 residues. The germline CDR1 and CDR2 sequences are MNHEY and SVGAGI. CDR3 residues: CASSEPPGQATYEQYV. DNA for the CDR3: TGTGCCAGCAGTGAACCCCCTGGACAGGCCACCTACGAGCAGTACGTC.

CDR3 sequence reads: CASSFASGSGANVLTF. The CDR3 bases are TGCGCCAGCAGCTTTGCAAGCGGTTCTGGGGCCAACGTCCTGACTTTC. The chain carries TRBV5-1 and TRBJ2-6; maybe TRBD2 (5 bases). The CDR3 sequence is 16 residues long. Germline V gene lookup returns CDR1 SGHRS and CDR2 YFSETQ. V was clipped by 2 bases and J by 1 base, with 10 bases between them.

This clonotype was seen a handful of times. This chain joins TRBV7-2 and TRBJ1-2, with 10 bases that match TRBD1. This CDR3 contains 15 residues. V shed 5 bases, J shed 5 bases, and the junction held 8 bases outside the gene matches. The germline gives CDR1 SGHTA, CDR2 FQGNSA. The CDR3 region has the DNA TGTGCCAGCAGCAGCCGACAGGGGGCGGAATATGGCTACACCTTC. This sequence encodes CASSSRQGAEYGYTF. Together with reference TRBV7-2 and TRBJ1-2, the CDR3 gives the full variable domain: GAGVSQSPSNKVTEKGKDVELRCDPISGHTALYWYRQSLGQGLEFLIYFQGNSAPDKSGLPSDRFSAERTGGSVSTLTIQRTQQEDSAVYLCASSSRQGAEYGYTFGSGTRLTVV.

The table lists this clonotype with a few counts. V usage is TRBV5-4 and J usage is TRBJ1-6, with D possibly matching TRBD1 (6 bases). In germline, CDR1 is SGHNT, CDR2 YYREEE (reference sequence). V lost 4 bases and J lost 9, with 11 bases in between. The CDR3 length is 13 residues. The CDR3 nucleotides are TGTGCCAGCAGCCAGGACAGCCCTTCACCCCTCCACTTT. Protein sequence: CASSQDSPSPLHF.

This clonotype turned up a few times. The chain is built from TRBV5-1 and TRBJ1-1; TRBD1 agrees at 8 bases. The CDR3 loop spans 15 amino acids. The J segment lost 0 bases and the V segment lost 4 bases, leaving 5 bases of the junction unmatched. CDR1 SGHRS and CDR2 YFSETQ come from the germline V gene. CDR3 DNA sequence: TGCGCCAGCAGCCGGCGGACAGGGATGAACACTGAAGCTTTCTTT. It is translated as CASSRRTGMNTEAFF.

This clonotype was recorded many times. The chain uses TRBV4-3 and TRBJ1-1, with TRBD1 matching 7 bases. Germline V lookup: CDR1 LGHNA, CDR2 YSLEER. CDR3 length equals 15 residues. Trimming cost V 4 bases and J 4 bases; bases outside gene matches: 9. The CDR3 nucleotides are TGCGCCAGCAGCCCCTGGTCCTCAGGGGGCACTGAAGCTTTCTTT. Encoded protein: CASSPWSSGGTEAFF.

This clonotype was found a few times. The chain uses TRBV6-4 and TRBJ2-3; D is undetermined. V was shortened by 4 bases and J by 1 base, with 9 bases between the two germline ends. The CDR3 is 14 amino acids. CDR1 MRHNA and CDR2 SNTAGT come from the germline V gene. In nucleotides, the CDR3 is TGTGCCAGCAGTGCGATTGGGGGCACAGATACGCAGTATTTT. Its protein is CASSAIGGTDTQYF.

This clonotype occurred a few times. The genes are TRBV6-1 and TRBJ2-3, with TRBD1 identical over 7 bases. V lost 6 bases, J lost 1 base, and 1 base stayed unmatched. CDR1 MNHNS and CDR2 SASEGT come from the germline V gene. The CDR3 totals 13 residues. In nucleotides, the CDR3 is TGTGCCAGCAGAGGGACAGGCACAGATACGCAGTATTTT. This translates into CASRGTGTDTQYF.

This clonotype was counted between two and nine times. J is TRBJ2-3 and V is TRBV7-3; D possibly matches TRBD1 or TRBD2 (5 bases each). Germline V gene sequence: CDR1 SGHTA, CDR2 FQGTGA. Trimming removed 5 bases at V and 0 bases at J, with 9 bases between. The CDR3 spans 14 residues. CDR3 protein: CASSPWGSTDTQYF. As DNA, the CDR3 is TGTGCCAGCAGCCCCTGGGGGAGCACAGATACGCAGTATTTT.

V usage is TRBV15 and J usage is TRBJ2-7; 10 bases fit TRBD2. Germline V gene data show CDR1 as LNHNV and CDR2 as YYDKDF (reference sequence). Germline trimming cut 1 base from V and 3 bases from J; bases unmatched to any gene: 6. The CDR3 consists of 16 residues. The CDR3 nucleotides read TGTGCCACCAGCAGAGGTGGAGCGGGGGGGAACTACGAGCAGTACGTC. It yields the protein CATSRGGAGGNYEQYV.